This TCR beta chain derives from a study of cytomegalovirus exposure and HLA in healthy donors. Germline V gene data show CDR1 as KGHSH and CDR2 as LQKENI. Trimming removed 5 bases from V and 0 bases from J, with 18 bases in between. This CDR3 has 17 amino acids. A multiplex PCR was run with 60 Vbeta primers and 13 Jbeta primers. Produced via immunoSEQ multiplex PCR; TCRdb's table is partial and in-frame only. The table includes 150,000 to 250,000 clones, roughly 79% detected once. The chain employs TRBV18 and TRBJ2-3; possibly TRBD1 for D (6 bases). The specimen sequenced was PBMCs. The sequence was obtained from a man younger than 40 in good health and CMV-seronegative. The CDR3 DNA sequence: TGTGCCAGCTCAAACCGGGACATATACTCTAGCACAGATACGCAGTATTTT. Translated, it gives CASSNRDIYSSTDTQYF. The complete variable domain, with remaining parts taken from reference TRBV18 and TRBJ2-3, reads NAGVMQNPRHLVRRRGQEARLRCSPMKGHSHVYWYRQLPEEGLKFMVYLQKENIIDESGMPKERFSAEFPKEGPSILRIQQVVRGDSAAYFCASSNRDIYSSTDTQYFGPGTRLTVL.